One sample yielded the 17 T cell receptor beta chains listed below, sequenced in a study of blood T cells in healthy people across ages. The use of a sample-barcoded 5' primer and a J-beta primer mix characterized a second PCR of roughly 6 to 11 cycles. TCRdb redid the calling of the 5' RACE reads with MiXCR, one entry per CDR3 protein. Among 1.5 million to 2 million distinct CDR3 sequences, about 50% were seen once, and the ten largest hold over 2%. The source material was blood. The receptor source for this set is a woman in her forties in good health.

The DNA for the CDR3 is TGTGCCAGCAGCTTAGTCGCAGCCTCCAAAGAGACCCAGTACTTC. It encodes CASSLVAASKETQYF. The rearrangement uses TRBV7-2 and TRBJ2-5; D remains unclear. Per germline, CDR1 SGHTA and CDR2 FQGNSA. CDR3 length: 15 residues. V shed 1 base and J shed 3 bases, with 12 bases lying between them.

This clonotype was observed a few times. This sequence joins TRBV5-5 and TRBJ2-5, with TRBD1 as a possible D gene (6 bases). The CDR3 runs 15 residues. V gave up 4 bases and J gave up 1 base, with 14 bases separating them. The germline CDR1 and CDR2 sequences are SGHKS and YYEKEE (reference sequence). The CDR3 region is CASSRRTGFQETQYF. The CDR3 DNA reads TGTGCCAGCAGCCGCAGAACAGGGTTCCAAGAGACCCAGTACTTC.

The chain links TRBV7-6 to TRBJ1-1, with D tentatively TRBD1 (6 bases). Germline V CDR1 and CDR2: SGHVS, FNYEAQ. The V end was cut by 0 bases, the J end by 8 bases, with 13 bases between. The CDR3 extends over 14 amino acids. The CDR3 bases are TGTGCCAGCAGCTTAGCTGGGTGGGGGCCGGAAGCTTTCTTT. It specifies CASSLAGWGPEAFF.

This chain uses TRBV20-1 with TRBJ2-7; D may be TRBD1 (6 bases). The V gene's germline CDR1 is DFQATT and CDR2 SNEGSKA (reference sequence). V was clipped by 4 bases and J by 5 bases, with 21 bases between them. The CDR3 is 15 residues long. The DNA for the CDR3 is TGCAGTGCTAATACACTCAGGGGTGAAACTCACGAGCAGTACTTC. Residues: CSANTLRGETHEQYF.

In its sample, this clonotype was seen once. CDR3 in amino acids: CASSYPGTEVKTQYF. Written as DNA, the CDR3 is TGTGCCAGCAGTTACCCCGGGACTGAAGTGAAGACCCAGTACTTC. The chain links TRBV6-2 or TRBV6-3 to TRBJ2-5, with a possible D match to TRBD2 (6 bases). The V end lost 2 bases, the J end lost 6 bases, and 16 bases lay between the germline ends. The CDR3 runs 15 residues. CDR1 is MNHEY, CDR2 SVGEGT, per germline.

V gene TRBV15 combines with J gene TRBJ2-5, with 7 bases aligning to TRBD1. This CDR3 region has 17 residues. Losses at the gene ends were 1 base for V and 4 bases for J; bases not matched to a gene: 12. Germline V gene sequence: CDR1 LNHNV, CDR2 YYDKDF (reference sequence). The CDR3 is CATSRGQTGISGETQYF. The CDR3 DNA reads as TGTGCCACCAGCAGAGGTCAGACAGGGATTTCTGGAGAGACCCAGTACTTC.

The chain has TRBV6-1 and TRBJ2-1, with 7 bases that match TRBD1. Germline CDR1 reads MNHNS; CDR2 reads SASEGT. The junction had 9 bases not matched to a gene; V was cut back by 4 bases and J by 6 bases. This CDR3 region has 15 residues. CDR3 sequence reads: CASSVTGVSRNEQFF. The CDR3 bases are TGTGCCAGCAGTGTAACAGGGGTGTCACGCAATGAGCAGTTCTTC.

The chain recombines TRBV27 with TRBJ2-7; D not certain. V was clipped by 1 base and J by 1 base, with 11 bases between them. The CDR3 consists of 15 residues. CDR1 MNHEY and CDR2 SMNVEV come from the germline V gene (reference sequence). The DNA of the CDR3 is TGTGCCAGCAGTTTATACCCTAGGGCTTCCTACGAGCAGTACTTC. Translated, it gives CASSLYPRASYEQYF.

V gene TRBV27 combines with J gene TRBJ1-4; D unresolved. CDR3 length: 13 amino acids. CDR1 and CDR2 from the germline V gene are MNHEY and SMNVEV (reference sequence). Trimming cost V 4 bases and J 4 bases, with 7 bases left between them. CDR3: CASSSANNEKLFF. The CDR3 DNA is TGTGCCAGCAGTTCCGCCAATAATGAAAAACTGTTTTTT. The whole variable domain, filled in from reference TRBV27 and TRBJ1-4, reads EAQVTQNPRYLITVTGKKLTVTCSQNMNHEYMSWYRQDPGLGLRQIYYSMNVEVTDKGDVPEGYKVSRKEKRNFPLILESPSPNQTSLYFCASSSANNEKLFFGSGTQLSVL.

The rearrangement uses TRBV12-3 or TRBV12-4 and TRBJ2-7; D remains ambiguous. The CDR3 covers 13 residues. V was pared by 6 bases and J by 3 bases, with 12 bases between. In DNA form, the CDR3 reads TGTGCCAGCAGCCTTTCCACACGCTACGAGCAGTACTTC. As protein: CASSLSTRYEQYF.

This clonotype was seen a handful of times. The V gene is TRBV29-1, the J gene TRBJ2-4; D is perhaps TRBD2 (6 bases). Trimming pared 6 bases from V and 7 bases from J, leaving 13 bases between. Germline loops: CDR1 SQVTM, CDR2 ANQGSEA. The CDR3 has 12 residues. The CDR3 sequence: CSVRTGENIQYF. The CDR3 region has the DNA TGCAGCGTCAGGACGGGGGAGAACATTCAGTACTTC.

This chain connects TRBV6-2 or TRBV6-3 to TRBJ1-1; D perhaps matches TRBD1 (5 bases). CDR1 is MNHEY, CDR2 SVGEGT, per germline. Trimming took off 2 bases at V and 2 bases at J, with 12 bases between the two ends. The CDR3 is 15 amino acids. The CDR3 bases are TGTGCCAGCAGTTACGGGGCGGTAGCTAACACTGAAGCTTTCTTT. Protein: CASSYGAVANTEAFF.

The chain recombines TRBV27 with TRBJ2-1; 7 bases are a match to TRBD2. V was clipped by 5 bases and J by 3 bases; unmatched bases: 7. This CDR3 has 15 amino acids. Germline loops: CDR1 MNHEY, CDR2 SMNVEV (reference sequence). CDR3 protein: CASSPTWGGYNEQFF. CDR3 bases: TGTGCCAGCAGTCCAACTTGGGGGGGCTACAATGAGCAGTTCTTC.

This clonotype has just one count. The chain recombines TRBV12-3 or TRBV12-4 with TRBJ1-4; 7 nucleotides line up with TRBD1. V dropped 1 base and J dropped 0; count of bases not matched to a gene: 8. This CDR3 region has 18 residues. In nucleotides, the CDR3 is TGTGCCAGCAGTTTAGAGGGTTGGCAGGGGGCAACTAATGAAAAACTGTTTTTT. Protein product: CASSLEGWQGATNEKLFF.

The chain joins TRBV18 to TRBJ1-4, with 8 nucleotides matching TRBD1. Germline CDR1 is KGHSH and CDR2 is LQKENI. Losses at the gene ends were 1 base for V and 5 bases for J; bases not matched to a gene: 3. The CDR3 has 15 amino acids. The CDR3 loop reads CASSPLGQGNEKLFF. CDR3 nucleotide sequence: TGTGCCAGCTCACCACTCGGACAGGGAAATGAAAAACTGTTTTTT.

For the CDR3, the DNA is TGCAGCGTTGAAGACACAGCCTCTGGAAACACCATATATTTT. Translation gives CSVEDTASGNTIYF. The chain combines TRBV29-1 with TRBJ1-3; D remains unclear. The CDR3 contains 14 residues. Trimming removed 0 bases at V and 0 bases at J, with 6 bases between. CDR1 and CDR2 from the germline V gene are SQVTM and ANQGSEA.

There are a few counts of this clonotype. This chain links TRBV20-1 with TRBJ1-2; D is unresolved. The germline V gene encodes CDR1 DFQATT and CDR2 SNEGSKA (reference sequence). V was shortened by 4 bases and J by 4 bases, with 10 bases between the two germline ends. The CDR3 sequence is 12 residues long. CDR3 DNA: TGCAGTGCTAAGGATCGTCCCTATGGCTACACCTTC. Its translation is CSAKDRPYGYTF.